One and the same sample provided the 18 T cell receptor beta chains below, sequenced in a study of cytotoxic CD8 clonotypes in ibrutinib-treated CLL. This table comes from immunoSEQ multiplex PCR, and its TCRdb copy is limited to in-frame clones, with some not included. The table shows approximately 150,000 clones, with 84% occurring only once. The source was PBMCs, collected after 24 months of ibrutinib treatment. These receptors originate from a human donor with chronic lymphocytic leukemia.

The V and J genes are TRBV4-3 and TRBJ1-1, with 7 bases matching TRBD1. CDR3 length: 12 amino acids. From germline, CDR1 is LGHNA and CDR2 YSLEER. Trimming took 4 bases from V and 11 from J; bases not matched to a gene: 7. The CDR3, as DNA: TGCGCCAGCAGCCGATTGGGACAGAGGGCTTTCTTT. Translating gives CASSRLGQRAFF.

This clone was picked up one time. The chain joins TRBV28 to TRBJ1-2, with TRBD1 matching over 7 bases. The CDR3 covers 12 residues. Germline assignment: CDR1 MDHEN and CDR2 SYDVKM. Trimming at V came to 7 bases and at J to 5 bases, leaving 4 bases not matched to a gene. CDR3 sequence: CASIDRDYGYTF. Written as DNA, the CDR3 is TGTGCCAGCATAGACAGGGATTATGGCTACACCTTC.

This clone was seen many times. CDR3 coding DNA: TGCGCCAGCAGCCTCGGACAGGGGTATAATTCACCCCTCCACTTT. It codes for CASSLGQGYNSPLHF. The chain employs TRBV5-1 and TRBJ1-6; 9 bases match TRBD1. The ends lost 4 bases at V and 4 bases at J; junction bases unmatched: 3. This CDR3 region has 15 residues. The germline V gene encodes CDR1 SGHRS and CDR2 YFSETQ. Drawing the rest from reference TRBV5-1 and TRBJ1-6, the complete variable domain is KAGVTQTPRYLIKTRGQQVTLSCSPISGHRSVSWYQQTPGQGLQFLFEYFSETQRNKGNFPGRFSGRQFSNSRSEMNVSTLELGDSALYLCASSLGQGYNSPLHFGNGTRLTVT.

The CDR3 loop reads CASSSRGAGELFF. DNA for the CDR3: TGTGCCAGCTCAAGCAGGGGGGCCGGGGAGCTGTTTTTT. V is TRBV18 and J is TRBJ2-2, with a possible D match to TRBD1 (7 bases). V was shortened by 5 bases and J by 6 bases, with 10 bases between the two germline ends. CDR1 and CDR2 (germline): KGHSH, LQKENI. The CDR3 spans 13 residues.

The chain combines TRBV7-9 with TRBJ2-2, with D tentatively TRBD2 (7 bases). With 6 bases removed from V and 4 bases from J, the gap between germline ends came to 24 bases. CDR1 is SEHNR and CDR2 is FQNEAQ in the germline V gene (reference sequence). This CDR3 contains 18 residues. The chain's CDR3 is CASSPPLLGGPVTGELFF. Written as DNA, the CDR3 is TGTGCCAGCAGTCCCCCATTGTTGGGGGGGCCAGTCACCGGGGAGCTGTTTTTT.

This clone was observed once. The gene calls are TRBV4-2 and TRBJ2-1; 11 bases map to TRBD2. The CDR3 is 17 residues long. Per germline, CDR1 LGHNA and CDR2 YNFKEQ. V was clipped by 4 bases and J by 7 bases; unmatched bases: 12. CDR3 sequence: CASSPGTSGVGRNEQFF. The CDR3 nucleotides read TGTGCCAGCAGCCCCGGGACTAGCGGAGTGGGGAGGAATGAGCAGTTCTTC.

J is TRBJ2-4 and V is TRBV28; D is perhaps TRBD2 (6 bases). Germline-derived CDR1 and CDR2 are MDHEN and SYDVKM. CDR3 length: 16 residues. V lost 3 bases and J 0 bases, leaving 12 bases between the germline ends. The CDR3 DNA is TGTGCCAGCAGTTTTCGGGGGTCCTCAGCCAAAAACATTCAGTACTTC. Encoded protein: CASSFRGSSAKNIQYF.

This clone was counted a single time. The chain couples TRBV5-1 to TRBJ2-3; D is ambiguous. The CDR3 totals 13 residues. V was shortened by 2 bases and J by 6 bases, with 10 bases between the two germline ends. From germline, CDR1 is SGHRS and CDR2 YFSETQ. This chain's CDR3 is CASSFSGWDTQYF. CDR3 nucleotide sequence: TGCGCCAGCAGCTTTTCTGGGTGGGATACGCAGTATTTT.

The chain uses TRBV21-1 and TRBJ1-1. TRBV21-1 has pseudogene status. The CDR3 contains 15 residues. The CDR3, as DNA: TGTGCCAGCATCCAATGGAGGGCAGCGGACACTGAAGCTTTCTTT. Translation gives CASIQWRAADTEAFF.

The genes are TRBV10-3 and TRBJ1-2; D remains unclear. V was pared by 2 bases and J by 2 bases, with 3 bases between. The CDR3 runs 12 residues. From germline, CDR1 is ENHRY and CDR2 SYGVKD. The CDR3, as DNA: TGTGCCATCAGTGAGGGAAACTATGGCTACACCTTC. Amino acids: CAISEGNYGYTF.

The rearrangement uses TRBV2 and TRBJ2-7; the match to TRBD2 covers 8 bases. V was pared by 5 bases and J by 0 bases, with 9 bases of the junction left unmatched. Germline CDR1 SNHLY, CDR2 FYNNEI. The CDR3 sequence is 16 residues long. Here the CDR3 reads CASSNLGGGNSYEQYF. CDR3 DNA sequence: TGTGCCAGCAGTAACTTGGGCGGGGGGAACTCCTACGAGCAGTACTTC.

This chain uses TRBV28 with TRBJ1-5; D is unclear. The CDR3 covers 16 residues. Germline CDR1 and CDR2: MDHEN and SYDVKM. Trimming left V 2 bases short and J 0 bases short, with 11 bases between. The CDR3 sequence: CASSLAGPNSNQPQHF. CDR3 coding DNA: TGTGCCAGCAGTTTAGCAGGACCTAATAGCAATCAGCCCCAGCATTTT.

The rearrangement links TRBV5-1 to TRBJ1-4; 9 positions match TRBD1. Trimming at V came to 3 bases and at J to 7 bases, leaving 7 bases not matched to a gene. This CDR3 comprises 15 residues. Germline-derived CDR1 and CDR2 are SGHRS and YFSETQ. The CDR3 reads CASSSRGQGLEKLFF. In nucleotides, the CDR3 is TGCGCCAGCAGCTCGCGGGGACAGGGCCTTGAAAAACTGTTTTTT.

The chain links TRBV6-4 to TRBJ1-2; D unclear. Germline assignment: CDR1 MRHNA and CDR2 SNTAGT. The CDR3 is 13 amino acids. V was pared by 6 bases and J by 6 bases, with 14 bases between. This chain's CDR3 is CASSRGGFDGYTF. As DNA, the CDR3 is TGTGCCAGCAGCCGGGGAGGCTTCGATGGCTACACCTTC.

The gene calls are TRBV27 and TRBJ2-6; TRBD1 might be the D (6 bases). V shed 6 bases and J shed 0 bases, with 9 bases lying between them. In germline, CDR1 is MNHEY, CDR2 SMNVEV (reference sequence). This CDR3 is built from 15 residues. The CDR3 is CASRDSYSGANVLTF. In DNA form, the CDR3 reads TGTGCCAGCAGGGACAGTTACTCTGGGGCCAACGTCCTGACTTTC.

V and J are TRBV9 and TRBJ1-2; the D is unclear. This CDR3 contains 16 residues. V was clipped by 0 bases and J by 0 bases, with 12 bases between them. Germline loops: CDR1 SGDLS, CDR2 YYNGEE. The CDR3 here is CASSVGPAASNYGYTF. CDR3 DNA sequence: TGTGCCAGCAGCGTAGGTCCCGCGGCATCTAACTATGGCTACACCTTC.

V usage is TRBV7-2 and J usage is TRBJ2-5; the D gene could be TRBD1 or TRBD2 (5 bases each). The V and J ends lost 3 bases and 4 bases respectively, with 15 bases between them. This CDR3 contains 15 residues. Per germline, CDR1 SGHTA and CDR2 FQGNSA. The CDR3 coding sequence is TGTGCCAGCAGCTTCGGGACCCCATTGGGAGAGACCCAGTACTTC. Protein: CASSFGTPLGETQYF.

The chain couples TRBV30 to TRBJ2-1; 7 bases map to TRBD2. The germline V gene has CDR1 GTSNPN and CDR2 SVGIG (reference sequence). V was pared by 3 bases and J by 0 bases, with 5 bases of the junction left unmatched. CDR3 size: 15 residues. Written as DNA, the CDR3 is TGTGCCTGGAGAGCGGGAAGGTACTCCTACAATGAGCAGTTCTTC. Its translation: CAWRAGRYSYNEQFF.